This TCR beta chain emerged from a study of beta chain features in type 1 diabetes. This CDR3 has 15 amino acids. The V end was cut by 1 base, the J end by 0 bases, with 7 bases between. Averaging approximately 120 mL, one heparinised blood draw came from each individual donor. Reverse transcription of all isolated RNA meant that expressed TCRB transcripts were sequenced. The assay was immunoSEQ multiplex PCR, and TCRdb's table has in-frame clones only and misses some. This sample has fewer than 30,000 clones, with roughly 66% found just once. General study findings and limits: Significant though moderate, a shortening of TCRB CDR3s appeared in all four CD4+ subsets of Type 1 diabetes patients. In the patient group, naive, central memory and Treg TCRB repertoires seemed more alike than in the healthy donor group.

Concerning this clone itself: Its target is not known.

This sequence joins TRBV23-1 and TRBJ1-5, with D hard to call. TRBV23-1 belongs to the ORF category, with a function that is uncertain. Sequenced sample: Tregs from blood. The receptor comes from a man aged 18-30 years with type 1 diabetes. For the CDR3, the DNA is TGCGCCAGCAGTCAATGGGCAGATAGCAATCAGCCCCAGCATTTT. Translating it yields CASSQWADSNQPQHF.